The 10 T cell receptor beta chains given below trace back to one sample, sequenced in a study of T cells in Graves' hyperthyroidism and ophthalmopathy. It was RNA transcripts that yielded the amplified TCR beta CDR3 regions. In the first-round RT-PCR of the TCR CDR3, the HTBI primer set was used. TCRdb recomputed calls from the multiplex PCR reads with MiXCR, one row per CDR3 protein. Here the sample spans hundreds of thousands of distinct CDR3 sequences, roughly a sixth being singletons. Material for sequencing was blood. These receptors were taken from a young woman with Graves' hyperthyroidism.

This clonotype was recorded at least ten times. This chain joins TRBV5-1 and TRBJ2-2; tentative D call: TRBD2 (6 bases). CDR1 and CDR2 (germline): SGHRS, YFSETQ. The CDR3 contains 16 residues. V was cut by 3 bases and J by 5 bases, with 17 bases left in between. The CDR3 here is CASSSAGRPGTGELFF. The DNA of the CDR3 is TGCGCCAGCAGCTCGGCGGGGAGGCCGGGAACCGGGGAGCTGTTTTTT.

The CDR3 spells CSVEPLAGLGEQYF. The CDR3, as DNA: TGCAGCGTTGAACCACTAGCGGGACTGGGCGAGCAGTACTTC. V gene TRBV29-1 combines with J gene TRBJ2-7, with 10 bases fitting TRBD2. V trimming: 2 bases; J trimming: 6 bases; junction bases outside the gene matches: 7. The V gene's germline CDR1 is SQVTM and CDR2 ANQGSEA. The CDR3 has 14 residues.

This clonotype showed up many times. J is TRBJ2-1 and V is TRBV7-2; no clear D. Per germline, CDR1 SGHTA and CDR2 FQGNSA. Between the trimmed V and J ends, which lost 4 bases and 7 bases, there was a span of 11 bases. The CDR3 extends over 13 amino acids. Here the CDR3 DNA reads TGTGCCAGCAGCTCCCGATCGCTTAATGAGCAGTTCTTC. This gives the protein CASSSRSLNEQFF.

This clonotype appeared a few times. The chain has TRBV20-1 and TRBJ2-7, with D possibly matching TRBD2 (6 bases). Trimming cost V 6 bases and J 5 bases, with 17 bases left between them. The germline V gene has CDR1 DFQATT and CDR2 SNEGSKA (reference sequence). The CDR3 covers 13 residues. The CDR3 DNA follows: TGCAGTGCCCGAGTTAATCCGGGGGACGAGCAGTACTTC. It translates to CSARVNPGDEQYF.

This clonotype has a count of ten or more. The rearrangement joins TRBV20-1 to TRBJ2-3, with 8 bases aligning to TRBD1. CDR3 length: 18 amino acids. CDR1 DFQATT and CDR2 SNEGSKA come from the germline V gene (reference sequence). Unmatched junction bases numbered 16, after V lost 3 bases and J lost 2 bases. The CDR3 DNA reads as TGCAGTGCTAGCGTTTATACGGGCGGGACAGGAAACACAGATACGCAGTATTTT. It translates to CSASVYTGGTGNTDTQYF.

There are many counts of this clonotype. The chain is built from TRBV20-1 and TRBJ2-3; possibly TRBD2 for D (5 bases). Per the germline V gene, CDR1 is DFQATT and CDR2 is SNEGSKA (reference sequence). The CDR3 consists of 16 residues. V lost 4 bases to trimming and J lost 2 bases, with 19 bases between them. CDR3 DNA: TGCAGTGCTATGTCTCTAGAGACGGGGAACACAGATACGCAGTATTTT. Translated: CSAMSLETGNTDTQYF.

This clonotype was counted ten times or more. The genes are TRBV7-9 and TRBJ2-7; 8 bases line up with TRBD2. The junction had 12 bases not matched to a gene; V was cut back by 5 bases and J by 6 bases. CDR3 length: 15 residues. In germline, CDR1 is SEHNR, CDR2 FQNEAQ (reference sequence). CDR3 amino acids: CASSRQRAGRGEQYF. The CDR3 DNA is TGTGCCAGCAGCCGACAGCGAGCCGGGAGGGGCGAGCAGTACTTC.

Only a few counts were recorded for this clonotype. V usage is TRBV5-8 and J usage is TRBJ1-1; D uncertain. The CDR3 has 16 amino acids. Germline V CDR1 and CDR2: SGHTS, YDEGEE. Trimming pared 0 bases from V and 1 base from J, leaving 13 bases between. In nucleotides, the CDR3 is TGTGCCAGCAGCTTGGAGGGTTTTAGGGAGAACACTGAAGCTTTCTTT. Its protein product is CASSLEGFRENTEAFF.

In this sample, this clonotype turned up many times. The V call is TRBV29-1, the J call TRBJ1-1; D perhaps matches TRBD1 (5 bases). Deletions cut 7 bases from V and 2 bases from J, with 8 bases between. Germline assignment: CDR1 SQVTM and CDR2 ANQGSEA. The CDR3 is 11 residues long. The CDR3: CSGGLNTEAFF. The CDR3 DNA is TGCAGCGGGGGACTAAACACTGAAGCTTTCTTT.

The table lists this clonotype with a few counts. The chain carries TRBV14 and TRBJ1-2, with 8 nucleotides matching TRBD1. The CDR3 totals 15 residues. After removal of 4 bases from V and 0 bases from J, the junction contained 4 bases not matched to a gene. Germline CDR1 SGHDN, CDR2 FVKESK. The CDR3 DNA reads TGTGCCAGCAGCCTAGGACAGGGACCTAACTATGGCTACACCTTC. Amino acids: CASSLGQGPNYGYTF.